These T cell receptor beta chains were read from a single sample in a study of CD8+ T cells in alopecia areata. TCRdb's copy holds only in-frame clones and misses some; the assay was immunoSEQ multiplex PCR. Of approximately 280,000 clones in the sample, more than 45% were seen once. The material was CD4+ T cells sorted from blood, obtained at week 24, from a patient treated with tofacitinib. These receptors were obtained from a human donor with alopecia areata. Each CDR3 is given without its conserved first and last residue.

len: 13; j_gene: TRBJ2-2; v_gene: TRBV30; CDR3aa: AWTRGLGDTGELF
len: 10; j_gene: TRBJ2-5; v_gene: TRBV29-1; CDR3aa: SVDRVQETQY
len: 14; j_gene: TRBJ2-2; v_gene: TRBV25-1; CDR3aa: ASSEYGLAGTGELF
len: 12; j_gene: TRBJ1-6; v_gene: TRBV9; CDR3aa: ASSAGTLNSPLH
len: 11; j_gene: TRBJ2-7; v_gene: TRBV29-1; CDR3aa: SVTGQGSYEQY
len: 14; j_gene: TRBJ2-7; v_gene: TRBV25-1; CDR3aa: ASSLGRGRSSYEQY
len: 14; j_gene: TRBJ2-1; v_gene: TRBV2; CDR3aa: ASSEALWRKGNEQF
len: 9; j_gene: TRBJ2-3; v_gene: TRBV7-2; CDR3aa: ASLNTDTQY
len: 10; j_gene: TRBJ1-2; v_gene: TRBV29-1; CDR3aa: SVRQGDYGYT
len: 12; j_gene: TRBJ2-3; v_gene: TRBV30; CDR3aa: AWSKAGDPDTQY
len: 15; j_gene: TRBJ2-4; v_gene: TRBV5-1; CDR3aa: ASSFQGGGQQGNIQY
len: 12; j_gene: TRBJ2-3; v_gene: TRBV7-2; CDR3aa: ASLPKRVGDTQY
len: 13; j_gene: TRBJ2-2; v_gene: TRBV30; CDR3aa: ACQRDYPNTGELF
len: 13; j_gene: TRBJ2-7; v_gene: TRBV27; CDR3aa: ASSITRGTAYEQY
len: 11; j_gene: TRBJ1-6; v_gene: TRBV30; CDR3aa: AWIGSANSPLH
len: 14; j_gene: TRBJ1-1; v_gene: TRBV5-1; CDR3aa: ASSLPGQGMNTEAF
len: 14; j_gene: TRBJ1-5; v_gene: TRBV23-1; CDR3aa: ASSQSGAGANQPQH
len: 12; j_gene: TRBJ2-7; v_gene: TRBV7-3; CDR3aa: ASSLSGDSYEQY
len: 11; j_gene: TRBJ1-4; v_gene: TRBV9; CDR3aa: ASSMEQGGKLF